The next 2 T cell receptor beta chains were all read from a single sample in a study of a mutant IDH1 vaccine in newly diagnosed glioma. These TCRs are of unknown antigen specificity. As for time point: week 47, end of study. Each vaccine dose was 300 ug of mutant IDH1 20-mer peptide, with topical imiquimod. Libraries were prepared by immunoSEQ multiplex PCR; TCRdb keeps only in-frame clonotypes and omits some of them. Among 84,000 or so clones listed, roughly 77% were seen once. The source material was PBMCs, sampled from a glioma patient whose treatment included an IDH1 peptide vaccine. All receptors come from a man aged 35-49 years with glioma.

The rearrangement links TRBV5-1 to TRBJ2-5, with a weak D call TRBD1 (6 bases). Between the trimmed V and J ends, which lost 4 bases and 5 bases, there was a span of 12 bases. The CDR3 spans 13 residues. Looked up from germline, CDR1 is SGHRS and CDR2 is YFSETQ. The CDR3 is CASSRAGEETQYF. CDR3 DNA: TGCGCCAGCAGCAGGGCAGGGGAGGAGACCCAGTACTTC. Full variable domain (remainder filled in from reference TRBV5-1 and TRBJ2-5): KAGVTQTPRYLIKTRGQQVTLSCSPISGHRSVSWYQQTPGQGLQFLFEYFSETQRNKGNFPGRFSGRQFSNSRSEMNVSTLELGDSALYLCASSRAGEETQYFGPGTRLLVL.

The genes are TRBV28 and TRBJ2-3; D is undetermined. Trimming pared 7 bases from V and 5 bases from J, leaving 10 bases between. The CDR3 is made up of 12 amino acids. Germline CDR1 and CDR2: MDHEN and SYDVKM. As DNA, the CDR3 is TGTGCCAGCACCGACTCCATAGATACGCAGTATTTT. It is translated as CASTDSIDTQYF. Using reference TRBV28 and TRBJ2-3 for the parts outside the CDR3, the full variable domain is DVKVTQSSRYLVKRTGEKVFLECVQDMDHENMFWYRQDPGLGLRLIYFSYDVKMKEKGDIPEGYSVSREKKERFSLILESASTNQTSMYLCASTDSIDTQYFGPGTRLTVL.